This TCR beta chain emerged from a study of blood T cell repertoires in COVID-19. Study information: Sample material is recorded as cDNA or gDNA derived from T cells, B-cell-depleted T cells, or PBMCs.

The table lists this clone with a few counts. Allocation to cohorts depended on clinical history reported by the participants. Donors of Cohort 3 who recovered were those that had two negative PCRs, clearance, or symptom resolution. Germline-derived CDR1 and CDR2 are SGHTA and FQGTGA. The CDR3 runs to 18 residues. V was pared by 3 bases and J by 7 bases, with 11 bases of the junction left unmatched. Per the original data handling: How many nucleated cells were present was estimated from reference gene primer amplification. TCRdb's copy holds only in-frame clones and misses some; the assay was immunoSEQ multiplex PCR. The V and J calls and the clone size are those of that table, but D and trimming were determined from the DNA. The data contain some 150,000 clones, about 80% of them seen just once; the ten biggest clones take up 2.5% to 3.5%.

The gene calls are TRBV7-3 and TRBJ2-1; 14 bases are shared with TRBD2. The TCR sequence derives from a woman between 45 and 65 years old who had recovered from COVID-19. The material sequenced was PBMCs or T cells enriched from blood (not recorded which). CDR3 nucleotide sequence: TGTGCCAGCAGCTTCCAGGGACTAGCGGGAGCAGGTCGGAATGAGCAGTTCTTC. Protein: CASSFQGLAGAGRNEQFF. The full variable domain, its missing parts supplied by reference TRBV7-3 and TRBJ2-1, is GAGVSQTPSNKVTEKGKYVELRCDPISGHTALYWYRQSLGQGPEFLIYFQGTGAADDSGLPNDRFFAVRPEGSVSTLKIQRTERGDSAVYLCASSFQGLAGAGRNEQFFGPGTRLTVL.